The next 3 T cell receptor beta chains were all read from a single sample in a study of cytomegalovirus exposure and HLA in healthy donors. PCR used 60 Vbeta primers and 13 Jbeta primers. The assay was immunoSEQ multiplex PCR, and TCRdb's table has in-frame clones only and misses some. The table has approximately 100,000 clones, more than 55% seen once. Sequencing used PBMCs. These receptors all stem from a human donor in good health.

V is TRBV7-9 and J is TRBJ1-4, with D perhaps TRBD1 (5 bases). CDR3 length: 13 amino acids. Germline lookup yields CDR1 SEHNR and CDR2 FQNEAQ (reference sequence). Trimming pared 1 base from V and 8 bases from J, leaving 8 bases between. The CDR3, as DNA: TGTGCCAGCAGCTTAGGGGGGGAGGAAAAACTGTTTTTT. Amino acid sequence: CASSLGGEEKLFF.

This chain connects TRBV18 to TRBJ1-1; TRBD1 aligns across 7 bases. There are 13 residues in the CDR3. V shed 6 bases and J 7 bases; nucleotides not matched to a gene: 8. CDR1 KGHSH and CDR2 LQKENI come from the germline V gene. The CDR3 bases are TGTGCCAGCTCTCTAGACAGGGAAGGTGAAGCTTTCTTT. Translation: CASSLDREGEAFF.

This chain uses TRBV2 with TRBJ2-3; D unresolved. The CDR3 has 13 residues. Germline loops: CDR1 SNHLY, CDR2 FYNNEI. V gave up 3 bases and J gave up 4 bases, with 8 bases separating them. The CDR3 sequence is CASSENLADTQYF. As DNA, the CDR3 is TGTGCCAGCAGTGAGAACCTAGCAGATACGCAGTATTTT. The full variable domain, rest sourced from reference TRBV2 and TRBJ2-3, is EPEVTQTPSHQVTQMGQEVILRCVPISNHLYFYWYRQILGQKVEFLVSFYNNEISEKSEIFDDQFSVERPDGSNFTLKIRSTKLEDSAMYFCASSENLADTQYFGPGTRLTVL.